The 26 T cell receptor beta chains in this list originate from one sample, sequenced in a study of CD8+ T cells in alopecia areata. RNA was isolated and reverse transcribed to cDNA, the sequencing template. Sequenced by immunoSEQ multiplex PCR; TCRdb stores in-frame clones only, minus some. Of some 160,000 clones detected, about three fifths appear once; the ten largest clones hold 30% to 45%. Sample: CD8+ T cells sorted from blood. These receptors all stem from a human donor in good health.

This chain connects TRBV27 to TRBJ1-5; a weak D match, TRBD1 (5 bases). Trimming pared 5 bases from V and 3 bases from J, leaving 14 bases between. The germline CDR1 and CDR2 sequences are MNHEY and SMNVEV (reference sequence). CDR3 length: 15 residues. CDR3 loop: CASSLDAGNNQPQHF. As DNA, the CDR3 is TGTGCCAGCAGTCTGGATGCAGGGAACAATCAGCCCCAGCATTTT.

This clone was counted a few times. The gene calls are TRBV29-1 and TRBJ1-1; possibly TRBD1 for D (6 bases). V lost 7 bases and J lost 1, with 13 bases in between. Germline V gene sequence: CDR1 SQVTM, CDR2 ANQGSEA. The CDR3 is 13 residues long. CDR3 sequence reads: CSADPGQNTEAFF. In nucleotides, the CDR3 is TGCAGCGCTGACCCGGGACAGAACACTGAAGCTTTCTTT.

V gene TRBV27 combines with J gene TRBJ1-2; 7 nucleotides match TRBD1. The CDR3 totals 13 residues. The V gene end was trimmed by 4 bases and the J gene end by 6 bases; junction bases not matched to a gene: 5. Germline CDR1 and CDR2: MNHEY and SMNVEV (reference sequence). CDR3 sequence: CASSSVTGNGYTF. The CDR3 DNA follows: TGTGCCAGCAGTTCTGTGACAGGGAATGGCTACACCTTC.

This chain links TRBV6-6 with TRBJ2-7; D remains ambiguous. V lost 2 bases to trimming and J lost 2 bases, with 4 bases between them. Per the germline V gene, CDR1 is MNHNY and CDR2 is SVGAGI (reference sequence). CDR3 size: 12 residues. CDR3 amino acids: CASSYETYEQYF. The CDR3 region has the DNA TGTGCCAGCAGTTACGAAACCTACGAGCAGTACTTC.

There are a few counts of this clone. The chain is built from TRBV27 and TRBJ1-2; TRBD1 matches 9 bases. The CDR3 has 12 amino acids. The germline gives CDR1 MNHEY, CDR2 SMNVEV (reference sequence). The ends lost 7 bases at V and 4 bases at J; junction bases unmatched: 1. CDR3 DNA sequence: TGTGCCAGCACGACAGGGGGCTATGGCTACACCTTC. It codes for CASTTGGYGYTF.

The CDR3 spells CASSQPGQGYSYEQYF. For the CDR3, the DNA is TGTGCCAGCTCCCAACCGGGACAAGGGTACTCCTACGAGCAGTACTTC. The rearrangement links TRBV2 to TRBJ2-7; a weak D match, TRBD1 (6 bases). There are 16 residues in the CDR3. V was shortened by 8 bases and J by 0 bases, with 20 bases between the two germline ends. Germline assignment: CDR1 SNHLY and CDR2 FYNNEI. Combining the CDR3 with reference TRBV2 and TRBJ2-7 gives the whole variable domain EPEVTQTPSHQVTQMGQEVILRCVPISNHLYFYWYRQILGQKVEFLVSFYNNEISEKSEIFDDQFSVERPDGSNFTLKIRSTKLEDSAMYFCASSQPGQGYSYEQYFGPGTRLTVT.

V usage is TRBV29-1 and J usage is TRBJ2-7, with 14 positions matching TRBD2. J was trimmed by 6 bases and V by 0 bases; bases with no gene match: 10. Germline V gives CDR1 SQVTM, CDR2 ANQGSEA. The CDR3 is made up of 17 amino acids. This chain's CDR3 is CSVEEYGTSGSLPEQYF. The CDR3 DNA reads TGCAGCGTTGAAGAATACGGGACTAGCGGGAGCTTGCCCGAGCAGTACTTC.

The chain recombines TRBV7-9 with TRBJ2-7; D possibly uses TRBD1 or TRBD2 (5 bases each). This CDR3 comprises 14 residues. Trimming removed 4 bases from V and 2 bases from J, with 12 bases in between. Germline V lookup: CDR1 SEHNR, CDR2 FQNEAQ (reference sequence). The CDR3 loop is CASSSGRGPYEQYF. The CDR3 bases are TGTGCCAGCAGCTCCGGACGGGGACCCTACGAGCAGTACTTC.

The V and J genes are TRBV30 and TRBJ2-2, with 7 bases fitting TRBD2. The CDR3 loop spans 14 amino acids. V shed 2 bases, J shed 5 bases, and the junction held 5 bases outside the gene matches. Germline-derived CDR1 and CDR2 are GTSNPN and SVGIG (reference sequence). The CDR3 loop is CAWSLSGITGELFF. DNA of the CDR3: TGTGCCTGGAGTCTGAGCGGGATTACCGGGGAGCTGTTTTTT.

The gene calls are TRBV25-1 and TRBJ1-1; D is ambiguous. The V gene's germline CDR1 is MGHDK and CDR2 SYGVNS. This CDR3 is 13 amino acids long. With 0 bases removed from V and 2 bases from J, the gap between germline ends came to 4 bases. CDR3: CASSEYRNTEAFF. CDR3 in DNA: TGTGCCAGCAGTGAATATCGAAACACTGAAGCTTTCTTT.

This chain uses TRBV29-1 with TRBJ2-2; D is perhaps TRBD2 (5 bases). This CDR3 contains 14 residues. In germline, CDR1 is SQVTM, CDR2 ANQGSEA. V gave up 4 bases and J gave up 1 base, with 10 bases separating them. Here the CDR3 DNA reads TGCAGCGTTGTTGGGAGAGAGAACACCGGGGAGCTGTTTTTT. Its protein is CSVVGRENTGELFF.

The CDR3 DNA reads as TGTGCCAGCAGCTTGGGGGAGGGGCCAACTTCCTTGAATGAGCAGTTCTTC. Translation: CASSLGEGPTSLNEQFF. The rearrangement uses TRBV5-6 and TRBJ2-1, with 7 nucleotides matching TRBD2. The CDR3 extends over 17 amino acids. The V gene end was trimmed by 0 bases and the J gene end by 7 bases; junction bases not matched to a gene: 13. Germline V CDR1 and CDR2: SGHDT, YYEEEE.

This sequence joins TRBV25-1 and TRBJ1-2; weak D call: TRBD1 (5 bases). Germline CDR1 is MGHDK and CDR2 is SYGVNS. The CDR3 length is 12 residues. The V end lost 8 bases, the J end lost 5 bases, and 12 bases lay between the germline ends. This CDR3 is CASAAGKYGYTF. Written as DNA, the CDR3 is TGTGCCAGCGCAGCAGGGAAATATGGCTACACCTTC.

This sequence joins TRBV29-1 and TRBJ1-1; TRBD1 is a possible D gene (5 bases). V was clipped by 7 bases and J by 8 bases, with 14 bases between them. CDR3 length equals 11 residues. Per germline, CDR1 SQVTM and CDR2 ANQGSEA. CDR3 region: CSGGRRGEAFF. CDR3 bases: TGCAGCGGGGGACGCCGAGGGGAAGCTTTCTTT.

This chain links TRBV2 with TRBJ1-2; no clear D gene. V was shortened by 7 bases and J by 2 bases, with 5 bases between the two germline ends. The CDR3 totals 11 residues. In germline, CDR1 is SNHLY, CDR2 FYNNEI. DNA for the CDR3: TGTGCCAGCAACCCAAACTATGGCTACACCTTC. It codes for CASNPNYGYTF. Using reference TRBV2 and TRBJ1-2 for the parts outside the CDR3, the full variable domain is EPEVTQTPSHQVTQMGQEVILRCVPISNHLYFYWYRQILGQKVEFLVSFYNNEISEKSEIFDDQFSVERPDGSNFTLKIRSTKLEDSAMYFCASNPNYGYTFGSGTRLTVV.

V gene TRBV29-1 combines with J gene TRBJ2-2; possible D gene TRBD1, 6 bases. CDR3 size: 13 residues. Germline lookup yields CDR1 SQVTM and CDR2 ANQGSEA. CDR3 sequence (DNA): TGCACGAACAGACAGGACAACACCGGGGAGCTGTTTTTT. This translates into CTNRQDNTGELFF.

CDR3 nucleotide sequence: TGTGCCAGCAGCACCCCAGGACAGCCGAACACCGGGGAGCTGTTTTTT. Translated: CASSTPGQPNTGELFF. V and J are TRBV5-4 and TRBJ2-2; weak D call: TRBD1 (6 bases). The V end was cut by 4 bases, the J end by 0 bases, with 13 bases between. The CDR3 consists of 16 residues. Germline V gene lookup returns CDR1 SGHNT and CDR2 YYREEE (reference sequence).

The V and J genes are TRBV30 and TRBJ2-1; D perhaps matches TRBD2 (6 bases). This CDR3 has 15 residues. The germline V gene has CDR1 GTSNPN and CDR2 SVGIG (reference sequence). With 5 bases removed from V and 0 bases from J, the gap between germline ends came to 14 bases. CDR3 loop: CAWGRGGLSYNEQFF. The DNA for the CDR3 is TGTGCCTGGGGAAGAGGAGGGCTCTCCTACAATGAGCAGTTCTTC.

The table lists this clone with a few counts. This chain joins TRBV10-3 and TRBJ2-3; D not resolved. Trimming took 0 bases from V and 0 from J, leaving 13 bases between them. CDR1 is ENHRY, CDR2 SYGVKD, per germline. The CDR3 covers 17 residues. The CDR3 DNA reads TGTGCCATCAGTGAGTCGCTCTTCCAACCTAGCACAGATACGCAGTATTTT. Encoded protein: CAISESLFQPSTDTQYF.

CDR3 nucleotide sequence: TGTGCCTGGAGTGAGGCAGCCGGGACGCTTACCGGGGAGCTGTTTTTT. As protein: CAWSEAAGTLTGELFF. The chain employs TRBV30 and TRBJ2-2; D may correspond to TRBD1 or TRBD2 (5 bases each). V was shortened by 1 base and J by 5 bases, with 17 bases between the two germline ends. Germline V gene sequence: CDR1 GTSNPN, CDR2 SVGIG (reference sequence). The length of the CDR3 is 16 residues.

V gene TRBV27 combines with J gene TRBJ2-1; TRBD2 might be the D (6 bases). The V gene lost 3 bases and the J gene lost 6 bases, with 9 bases spanning the gap. This CDR3 is built from 13 residues. CDR1 is MNHEY and CDR2 is SMNVEV in the germline V gene (reference sequence). CDR3 sequence (DNA): TGTGCCAGCAGTTTTTCCGGGGGCAATGAGCAGTTCTTC. Its translation: CASSFSGGNEQFF.

This CDR3 reads CATRGQGSGDEQYF. The CDR3 DNA reads TGCGCCACCAGGGGACAGGGGTCCGGAGACGAGCAGTACTTC. This chain links TRBV23-1 with TRBJ2-7; 10 nucleotides match TRBD1. TRBV23-1 is marked as an open reading frame, function uncertain. The V gene end was trimmed by 10 bases and the J gene end by 5 bases; junction bases not matched to a gene: 11. This CDR3 region has 14 residues.

The chain combines TRBV6-5 with TRBJ2-5; 8 nucleotides match TRBD2. V shed 7 bases, J shed 4 bases, and the junction held 11 bases outside the gene matches. The length of the CDR3 is 15 residues. The germline V gene encodes CDR1 MNHEY and CDR2 SVGAGI. CDR3 bases: TGTGCCAGCACGCCAGCGGGAGAGGTCGGAGAGACCCAGTACTTC. The encoded protein is CASTPAGEVGETQYF.

This chain connects TRBV29-1 to TRBJ2-2; D unclear. Germline loops: CDR1 SQVTM, CDR2 ANQGSEA. Trimming took 1 base from V and 1 from J, leaving 4 bases between them. The CDR3 covers 13 residues. The CDR3 protein is CSVEGQNTGELFF. In DNA form, the CDR3 reads TGCAGCGTTGAAGGTCAGAACACCGGGGAGCTGTTTTTT.

V gene TRBV19 combines with J gene TRBJ2-1; D perhaps matches TRBD1 (6 bases). The CDR3 extends over 13 amino acids. Germline CDR1 reads LNHDA; CDR2 reads SQIVND (reference sequence). V lost 5 bases and J 7 bases, leaving 12 bases between the germline ends. The CDR3 sequence is CASSPQTGNEQFF. DNA of the CDR3: TGTGCCAGTAGTCCTCAAACAGGGAATGAGCAGTTCTTC.

The chain combines TRBV27 with TRBJ2-7, with 10 positions matching TRBD2. Germline-derived CDR1 and CDR2 are MNHEY and SMNVEV (reference sequence). J gave up 4 bases and V 7 bases, and 10 bases lay outside the gene matches. The CDR3 is 15 residues long. CDR3 sequence reads: CASTPLAGEWYEQYF. The CDR3 nucleotides read TGTGCCAGCACACCCCTAGCGGGAGAATGGTACGAGCAGTACTTC.